This is a list of T cell receptor beta chains from one sample in a study of T cell responses to AZD1222 COVID-19 vaccine. Assay: immunoSEQ multiplex PCR; the TCRdb copy retains only in-frame clones and omits some. This sample has fewer than 150,000 clones, with 93% found just once. This sample comprised peripheral blood, obtained on day 0 of AZD1222 vaccination. These receptors were obtained from an adult in good health. Each CDR3 is given with its conserved first and last residue.

J: TRBJ2-5; V: TRBV24-1; CDR3: CATSDFGRGRETQYF
J: TRBJ1-3; V: TRBV7-9; CDR3: CASSLSDRGNTIYF
J: TRBJ1-2; V: TRBV19; CDR3: CASSIGWSPNYGYTF
J: TRBJ1-1; V: TRBV2; CDR3: CASRRFNRMNTEAFF
J: TRBJ2-1; V: TRBV14; CDR3: CASSPGGERYNEQFF
J: TRBJ2-4; V: TRBV27; CDR3: CASSAFSTKNIQYF
J: TRBJ2-2; V: TRBV3-1/TRBV3-2; CDR3: CASSRESGRGNTGELFF
J: TRBJ1-5; V: TRBV19; CDR3: CASSIQQGGRQPQHF
J: TRBJ2-5; V: TRBV7-2; CDR3: CASSLLASGRHRETQYF
J: TRBJ2-3; V: TRBV28; CDR3: CASRSGISTDTQYF
J: TRBJ1-5; V: TRBV28; CDR3: CASSFRDNSNQPQHF
J: TRBJ1-3; V: TRBV6-5; CDR3: CASSYSPRGSGNTIYF
J: TRBJ2-1; V: TRBV28; CDR3: CASLAGGPSYNEQFF
J: TRBJ1-5; V: TRBV19; CDR3: CASSIDSTLLTGPQHF
J: TRBJ1-2; V: TRBV15; CDR3: CATSRDREDYGYTF
J: TRBJ1-1; V: TRBV18; CDR3: CASSPPQGSGTEAFF
J: TRBJ1-3; V: TRBV28; CDR3: CASSAIRELRNTIYF
J: TRBJ2-7; V: TRBV15; CDR3: CATSRESAGTIYEQYF
J: TRBJ2-7; V: TRBV28; CDR3: CASMVSYEQYF
J: TRBJ2-5; V: TRBV2; CDR3: CASRRQETQYF
J: TRBJ1-1; V: TRBV10-3; CDR3: CAIRPILNTEAFF
J: TRBJ1-5; V: TRBV7-8; CDR3: CASSGRGASNQPQHF
J: TRBJ1-2; V: TRBV2; CDR3: CASSEVEWGGYTF
J: TRBJ2-5; V: TRBV7-2; CDR3: CASRTGLAGAGETQYF
J: TRBJ2-5; V: TRBV5-1; CDR3: CASSSSGTQETQYF
J: TRBJ1-2; V: TRBV23-1; CDR3: CATAWGLDYGYTF
J: TRBJ2-1; V: TRBV4-3; CDR3: CASSQEWRESEQFF
J: TRBJ2-5; V: TRBV6-6; CDR3: CASSRLGQETQYF
J: TRBJ1-1; V: TRBV7-9; CDR3: CASSLMGRGGSEAFF
J: TRBJ1-2; V: TRBV7-6; CDR3: CASSLVVGGGSYYGYTF
J: TRBJ2-3; V: TRBV24-1; CDR3: CATGPGSSTDTQYF
J: TRBJ2-7; V: TRBV6-5; CDR3: CASSFTSGTTYEQYF
J: TRBJ1-2; V: TRBV28; CDR3: CASAWGQGTYGYTF
J: TRBJ2-1; V: TRBV5-1; CDR3: CASRAGLAASNEQFF
J: TRBJ1-4; V: TRBV7-9; CDR3: CASSVDGATNEKLFF
J: TRBJ1-1; V: TRBV7-3; CDR3: CASSLAGASGSTEAFF
J: TRBJ1-2; V: TRBV19; CDR3: CASSIGMKDHYGYTF
J: TRBJ2-7; V: TRBV5-1; CDR3: CASSLLTDSYEQYF
J: TRBJ2-1; V: TRBV6-5; CDR3: CASSYRGRLSEQFF
J: TRBJ2-3; V: TRBV11-2; CDR3: CASSKGQGNTDTQYF
J: TRBJ1-5; V: TRBV21-1; CDR3: CASTTWQGHQPQHF
J: TRBJ1-4; V: TRBV6-6; CDR3: CASSPRQGGRTNEKLFF
J: TRBJ2-1; V: TRBV4-2; CDR3: CASSQETSGRNEQFF
J: TRBJ1-1; V: TRBV9; CDR3: CASSGGRSSAEAFF
J: TRBJ1-2; V: TRBV4-1; CDR3: CASSQGQGMNLYGYTF
J: TRBJ2-7; V: TRBV9; CDR3: CASSGWGDDSYEQYF
J: TRBJ2-2; V: TRBV24-1; CDR3: CATRSRGTGELFF
J: TRBJ2-5; V: TRBV4-1; CDR3: CASSQGPAGAQETQYF
J: TRBJ1-5; V: TRBV30; CDR3: CAWSLTGGDQPQHF
J: TRBJ2-7; V: TRBV18; CDR3: CASTGGNEQYF
J: TRBJ1-1; V: TRBV28; CDR3: CASIYTMNTEAFF
J: TRBJ1-1; V: TRBV2; CDR3: CASSVRGQGNTEAFF
J: TRBJ2-2; V: TRBV7-2; CDR3: CASSLSGTNTGELFF